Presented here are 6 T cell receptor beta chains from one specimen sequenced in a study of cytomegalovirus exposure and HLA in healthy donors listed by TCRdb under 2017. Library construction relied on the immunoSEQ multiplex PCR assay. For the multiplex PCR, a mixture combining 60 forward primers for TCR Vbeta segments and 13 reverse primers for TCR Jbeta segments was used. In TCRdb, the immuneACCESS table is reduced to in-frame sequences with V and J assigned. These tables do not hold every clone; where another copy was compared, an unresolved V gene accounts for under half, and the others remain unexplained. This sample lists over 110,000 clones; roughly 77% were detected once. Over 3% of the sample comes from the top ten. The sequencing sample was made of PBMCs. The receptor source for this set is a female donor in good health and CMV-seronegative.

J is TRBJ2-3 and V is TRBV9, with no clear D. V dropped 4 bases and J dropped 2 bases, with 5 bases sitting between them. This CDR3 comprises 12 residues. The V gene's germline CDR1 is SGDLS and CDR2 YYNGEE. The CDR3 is CASSPYTDTQYF. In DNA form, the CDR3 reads TGTGCCAGCAGCCCTTACACAGATACGCAGTATTTT.

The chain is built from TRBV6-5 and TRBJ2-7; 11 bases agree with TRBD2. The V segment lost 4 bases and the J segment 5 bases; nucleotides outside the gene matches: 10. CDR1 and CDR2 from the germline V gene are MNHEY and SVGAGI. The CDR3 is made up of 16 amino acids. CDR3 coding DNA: TGTGCCAGCAGTTCTAGCGGGAGGATCTCCGCCCACGAGCAGTACTTC. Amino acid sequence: CASSSSGRISAHEQYF.

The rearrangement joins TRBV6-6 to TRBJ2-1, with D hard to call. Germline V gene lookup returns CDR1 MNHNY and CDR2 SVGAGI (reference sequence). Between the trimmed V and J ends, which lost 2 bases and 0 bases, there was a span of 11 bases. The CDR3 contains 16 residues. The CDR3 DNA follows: TGTGCCAGCAGTTACGATCCTGGTAGCTCCTACAATGAGCAGTTCTTC. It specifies CASSYDPGSSYNEQFF.

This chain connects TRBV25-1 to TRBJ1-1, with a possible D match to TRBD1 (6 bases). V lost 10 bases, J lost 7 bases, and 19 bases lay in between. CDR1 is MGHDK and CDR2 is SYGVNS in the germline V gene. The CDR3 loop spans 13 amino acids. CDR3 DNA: TGTGCCACCAGGGGACTGTCGGTTGGTGAAGCTTTCTTT. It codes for CATRGLSVGEAFF.

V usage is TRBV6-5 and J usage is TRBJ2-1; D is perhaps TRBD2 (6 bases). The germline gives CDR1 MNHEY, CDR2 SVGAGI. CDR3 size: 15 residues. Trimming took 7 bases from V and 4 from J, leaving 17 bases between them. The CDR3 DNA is TGTGCCAGCAATCGCGGGACTTCTAATTACAATGAGCAGTTCTTC. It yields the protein CASNRGTSNYNEQFF.

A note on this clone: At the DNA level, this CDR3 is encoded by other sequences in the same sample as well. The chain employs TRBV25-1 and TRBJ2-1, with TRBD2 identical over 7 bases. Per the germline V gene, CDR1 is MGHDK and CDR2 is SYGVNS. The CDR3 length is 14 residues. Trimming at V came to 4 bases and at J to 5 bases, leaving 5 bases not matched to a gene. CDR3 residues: CASSVASGNNEQFF. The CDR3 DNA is TGTGCCAGCAGTGTTGCTAGCGGAAACAATGAGCAGTTCTTC.